A single TCR beta chain is shown here with its context. There is no known antigen for this receptor. Within one base of it there is no much larger clone, and no base qualities were kept. Trimming costs V 0 bases and J 3 bases, and their ends lie 9 bases apart. Sequences GTSNPN (CDR1) and SVGIG (CDR2) are obtained from the germline V gene (reference sequence). From the cysteine through the phenylalanine, the CDR3 covers 13 amino acids. Kept here is only the CDR3 DNA, which spans 39 bases and is read in frame from base 1. Each donor gave one peripheral blood draw, averaging roughly 100 mL, which was collected into heparinised tubes. Naive, central memory, regulatory and stem cell-like memory CD4+ T cells were sorted on a BD FACSAria II using a panel including CD45RO, CCR7, CD25, CD127, CD95 and CD27. Every sorted population had a purity above 98%. PBMCs were isolated right away by Lymphoprep density gradient centrifugation and were stained directly, without culture. So that batch effects would be minimized, each experiment stained and sorted samples in pairs, pairing one healthy donor with one patient.

The entire isolated RNA was reverse transcribed using the High Capacity cDNA Reverse Transcription Kit, and thus expressed TCRB transcripts were sequenced. Deep immunoSEQ sequencing was performed on naive, central memory and regulatory T cell samples, with an average of approximately 3.9 million total reads per sample. Sorted cells were lysed in RLT buffer, and RNA was extracted using DNase-treated RNeasy Micro or Mini kits according to cell number. Each cell subset was processed on its own to prevent cross-contamination, while patient and healthy donor samples were processed together. Using the immunoSEQ multiplex PCR, TCRB sequences were amplified from cDNA into 87-bp fragments spanning the CDR3 region. Sequencing of the amplicons was performed on the Illumina HiSeq platform. Under the source paper's analysis protocol: PCR bias was corrected computationally using synthetic template baselines, and reads within Hamming distance 2 were collapsed, with unmergeable singletons discarded. Reads were aligned against IMGT to assign V, D and J genes, CDR3 length and insertions or deletions at six rearrangement sites. Within each subset, clonotype counts were normalized to sorted cell number, after which true diversity and Gini coefficients were computed with the tcR R package. Repertoire sharing was quantified using the overlap coefficient calculated on TCRB nucleotide sequences. Out-of-frame TCRB sequences from naive cells were analyzed as a proxy for the pre-selection repertoire. TCRdb holds this immuneACCESS table with in-frame rearrangements only. Some clones are missing; in checked studies, unresolved V genes explain under half, and the rest has no known cause. The V and J calls and clone size come from that table; D and trimming were worked out from the DNA. In all, the sample holds a few hundred thousand clones, and around 24% of those were seen once. 0.012% of the sample belongs to the ten largest clones.

The sample comes from a study of beta chain features in type 1 diabetes (dated by TCRdb to the late 2010s). As for the study more broadly: Mean age, gender distribution, total cell number and subset yield were not different between patients and healthy donors. Across all samples, some 100,000,000 sorted cells were examined, and cell number per subset correlated strongly with RNA yield. In the study, TCRB repertoires of sorted circulating CD4+ T cell subsets from recently diagnosed type 1 diabetes patients were compared with those of matched healthy donors. Regulatory and stem cell-like memory subsets were isolated from only 8 patients and roughly eight healthy donors, whereas naive and central memory subsets came from all 28 donors.

What the work shows at the level of the full study, not this receptor alone: Naive, central memory and regulatory TCRB repertoires appeared to be more alike among patients than among healthy donors. Because cDNA rather than genomic DNA was sequenced, highly expressing activated cells could have been over-represented, although no difference in activation and CD3 levels was found between groups. Because small numbers of individuals were included in the HLA sub-analyses, any influence of HLA type on TCRB rearrangement was left unresolved. A moderate but significant shortening of TCRB CDR3 length was observed in type 1 diabetes patients in all four CD4+ subsets. Fewer insertions and more nucleotide deletions at VDJ recombination sites were observed in patients with type 1 diabetes, implying thymic rearrangement abnormalities. Shorter templates might be favored by PCR, yet because patient and control samples were amplified and corrected together, any such skew would affect both groups equally.

The V gene is TRBV30 and the J gene is TRBJ2-7, with TRBD2 perhaps the D gene, on 6 matching bases. The sample comprised naive CD4+ T cells from blood. The sample's cell subset or site label, in plain terms: true naive CD4+ T cells. This receptor was obtained from a woman aged 25 to 39 with type 1 diabetes. The CDR3 protein sequence reads: CAWSVGRGYEQYF. The DNA is TGTGCCTGGAGTGTAGGGCGGGGCTACGAGCAGTACTTC.